One T cell receptor beta chain is described in this entry. Its antigen is not known. Libraries were prepared by immunoSEQ multiplex PCR; TCRdb keeps only in-frame clonotypes and omits some of them. The sample has over a million clones, approximately 98.5% seen once. The CDR3 consists of 15 residues. CDR1 and CDR2 (germline): SGDLS, YYNGEE. After removal of 1 base from V and 0 bases from J, the junction contained 3 bases not matched to a gene. This entry comes from a study of shared clonotypes between healthy human individuals. Study in general: Each donor's CD8 memory used one plate, CD8 naive two, each CD4 subset three. Study-wide results and caveats: A generally larger estimated richness was seen in naive subsets than in memory subsets.

Donors had no recently reported acute infections or vaccinations and were HIV-negative. It was into CD45RA+ naive and CD45RA-negative memory subsets that the CD4+ cells were split. The rearrangement uses TRBV9 and TRBJ1-2; 7 bases agree with TRBD1. What was sequenced was naive CD4+ T cells sorted from blood. Subset described: CD45RA+ positively selected. The TCR was taken from a man aged 25 to 40 in good health. The CDR3 here is CASSVRDRANYGYTF. CDR3 bases: TGTGCCAGCAGCGTACGGGACAGAGCTAACTATGGCTACACCTTC.